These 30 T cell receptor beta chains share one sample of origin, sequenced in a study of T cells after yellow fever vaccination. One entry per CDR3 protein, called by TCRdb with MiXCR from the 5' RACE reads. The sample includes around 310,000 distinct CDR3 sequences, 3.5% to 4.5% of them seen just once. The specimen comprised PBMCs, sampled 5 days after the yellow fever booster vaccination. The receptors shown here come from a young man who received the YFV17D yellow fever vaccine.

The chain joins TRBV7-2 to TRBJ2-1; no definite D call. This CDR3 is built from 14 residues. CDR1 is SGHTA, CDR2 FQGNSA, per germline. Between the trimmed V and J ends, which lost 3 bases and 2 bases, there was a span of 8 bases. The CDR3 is CASSFNSAYNEQFF. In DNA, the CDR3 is TGTGCCAGCAGCTTTAACTCAGCCTACAATGAGCAGTTCTTC.

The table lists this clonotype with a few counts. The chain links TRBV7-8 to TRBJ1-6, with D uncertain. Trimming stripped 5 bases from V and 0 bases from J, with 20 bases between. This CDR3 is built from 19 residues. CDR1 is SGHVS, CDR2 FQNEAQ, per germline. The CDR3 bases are TGTGCCAGCAGCCAAGCGAGATTCTCCACAAGCTCCTATAATTCACCCCTCCACTTT. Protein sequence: CASSQARFSTSSYNSPLHF.

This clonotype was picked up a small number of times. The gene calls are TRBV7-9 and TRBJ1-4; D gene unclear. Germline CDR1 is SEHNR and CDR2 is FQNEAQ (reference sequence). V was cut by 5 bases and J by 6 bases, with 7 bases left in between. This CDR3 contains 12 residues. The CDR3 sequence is CASSGVHEKLFF. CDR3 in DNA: TGTGCCAGCAGCGGGGTACATGAAAAACTGTTTTTT. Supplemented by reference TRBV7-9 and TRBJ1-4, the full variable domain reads DTGVSQNPRHKITKRGQNVTFRCDPISEHNRLYWYRQTLGQGPEFLTYFQNEAQLEKSRLLSDRFSAERPKGSFSTLEIQRTEQGDSAMYLCASSGVHEKLFFGSGTQLSVL.

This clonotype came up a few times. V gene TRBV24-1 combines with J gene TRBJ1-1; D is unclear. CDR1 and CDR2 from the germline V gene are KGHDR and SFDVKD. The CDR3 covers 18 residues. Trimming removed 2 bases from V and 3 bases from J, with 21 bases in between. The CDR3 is CATSDCSASRVRDTEAFF. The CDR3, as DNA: TGTGCCACCAGTGATTGCTCCGCAAGTAGGGTTAGGGACACTGAAGCTTTCTTT.

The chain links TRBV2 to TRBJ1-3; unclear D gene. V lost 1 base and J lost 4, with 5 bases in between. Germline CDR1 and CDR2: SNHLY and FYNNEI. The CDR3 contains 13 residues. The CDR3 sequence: CASSEGAGNTIYF. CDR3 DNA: TGTGCCAGCAGTGAAGGAGCGGGAAACACCATATATTTT.

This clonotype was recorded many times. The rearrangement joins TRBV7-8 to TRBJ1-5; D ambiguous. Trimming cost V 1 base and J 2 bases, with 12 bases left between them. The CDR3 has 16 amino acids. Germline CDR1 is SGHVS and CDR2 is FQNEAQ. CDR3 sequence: CASSLVGAGRNQPQHF. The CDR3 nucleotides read TGTGCCAGCAGCTTAGTTGGCGCAGGTCGCAATCAGCCCCAGCATTTT.

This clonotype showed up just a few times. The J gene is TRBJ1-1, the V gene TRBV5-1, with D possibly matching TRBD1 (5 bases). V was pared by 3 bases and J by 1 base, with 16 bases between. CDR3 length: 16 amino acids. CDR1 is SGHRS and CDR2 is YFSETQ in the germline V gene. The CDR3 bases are TGCGCCAGCAGCTGGACACCCGACAGAACGAACACTGAAGCTTTCTTT. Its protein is CASSWTPDRTNTEAFF.

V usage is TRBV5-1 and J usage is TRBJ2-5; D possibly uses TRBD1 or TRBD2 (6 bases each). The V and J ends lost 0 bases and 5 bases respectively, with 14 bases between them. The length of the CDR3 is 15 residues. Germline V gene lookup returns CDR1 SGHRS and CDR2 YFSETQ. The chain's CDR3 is CASSLGSGAVETQYF. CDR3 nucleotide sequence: TGCGCCAGCAGCTTGGGGTCGGGGGCGGTGGAGACCCAGTACTTC.

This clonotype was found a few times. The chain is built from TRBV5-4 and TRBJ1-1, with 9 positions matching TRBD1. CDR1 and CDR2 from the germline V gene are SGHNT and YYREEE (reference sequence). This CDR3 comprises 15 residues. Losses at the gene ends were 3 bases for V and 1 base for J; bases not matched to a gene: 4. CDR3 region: CASSSRQGENTEAFF. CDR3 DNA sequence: TGTGCCAGCAGCTCTCGACAGGGGGAGAACACTGAAGCTTTCTTT.

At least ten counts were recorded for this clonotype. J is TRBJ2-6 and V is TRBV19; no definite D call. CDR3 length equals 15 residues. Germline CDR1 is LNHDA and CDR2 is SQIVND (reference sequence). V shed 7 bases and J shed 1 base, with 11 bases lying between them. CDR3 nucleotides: TGTGCCAGTAACTTTGACTCGTCTGGGGCCAACGTCCTGACTTTC. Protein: CASNFDSSGANVLTF.

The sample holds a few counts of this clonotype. CDR3 nucleotide sequence: TGTGCCATCACCGGCGGGGGAGGCGCGGTACCTCGCGGCTACACCTTC. Translated, it gives CAITGGGGAVPRGYTF. The chain employs TRBV10-3 and TRBJ1-2; maybe TRBD1 (5 bases). Germline CDR1 and CDR2: ENHRY and SYGVKD. Trimming shortened V by 7 bases and J by 8 bases, and 26 bases separated the two germline ends. CDR3 size: 16 residues.

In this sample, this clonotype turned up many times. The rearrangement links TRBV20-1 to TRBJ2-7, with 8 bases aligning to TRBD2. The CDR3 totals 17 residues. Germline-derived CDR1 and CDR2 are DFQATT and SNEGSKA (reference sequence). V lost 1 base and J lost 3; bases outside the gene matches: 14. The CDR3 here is CSARALPPSGSDYEQYV. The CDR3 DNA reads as TGCAGTGCTAGAGCCCTCCCCCCTAGCGGGTCTGACTACGAGCAGTACGTC.

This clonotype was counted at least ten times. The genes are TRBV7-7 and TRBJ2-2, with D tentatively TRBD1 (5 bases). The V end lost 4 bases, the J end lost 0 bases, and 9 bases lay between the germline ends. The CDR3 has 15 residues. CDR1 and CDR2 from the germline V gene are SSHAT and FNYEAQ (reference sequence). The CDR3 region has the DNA TGTGCCAGCAGCTCAGGGCGGCCGAACACCGGGGAGCTGTTTTTT. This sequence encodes CASSSGRPNTGELFF.

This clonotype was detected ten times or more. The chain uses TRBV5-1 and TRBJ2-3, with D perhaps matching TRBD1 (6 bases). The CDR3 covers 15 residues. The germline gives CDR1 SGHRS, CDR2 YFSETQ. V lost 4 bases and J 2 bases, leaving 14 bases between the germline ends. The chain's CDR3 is CASSQTRTATDTQYF. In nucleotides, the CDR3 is TGCGCCAGCAGCCAAACAAGGACAGCCACAGATACGCAGTATTTT. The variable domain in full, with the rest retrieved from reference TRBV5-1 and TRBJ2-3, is KAGVTQTPRYLIKTRGQQVTLSCSPISGHRSVSWYQQTPGQGLQFLFEYFSETQRNKGNFPGRFSGRQFSNSRSEMNVSTLELGDSALYLCASSQTRTATDTQYFGPGTRLTVL.

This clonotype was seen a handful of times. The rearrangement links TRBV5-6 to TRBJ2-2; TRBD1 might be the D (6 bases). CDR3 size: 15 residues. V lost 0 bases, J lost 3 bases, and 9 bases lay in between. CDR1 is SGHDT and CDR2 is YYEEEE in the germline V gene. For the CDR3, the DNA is TGTGCCAGCAGCTTGGACAGGGCTTACACCGGGGAGCTGTTTTTT. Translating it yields CASSLDRAYTGELFF.

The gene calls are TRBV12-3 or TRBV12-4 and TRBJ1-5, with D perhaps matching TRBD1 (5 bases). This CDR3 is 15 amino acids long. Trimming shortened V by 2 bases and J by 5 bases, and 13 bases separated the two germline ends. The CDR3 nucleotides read TGTGCCAGCAGTTTAAATCAGGGTGGGGATCAGCCCCAGCATTTT. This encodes CASSLNQGGDQPQHF.

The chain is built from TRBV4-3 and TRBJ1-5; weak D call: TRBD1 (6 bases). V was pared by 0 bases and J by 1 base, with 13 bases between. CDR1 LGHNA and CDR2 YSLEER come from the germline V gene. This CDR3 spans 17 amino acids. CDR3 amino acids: CASSQDIGGFSNQPQHF. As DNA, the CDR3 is TGCGCCAGCAGCCAAGATATTGGGGGCTTCAGCAATCAGCCCCAGCATTTT.

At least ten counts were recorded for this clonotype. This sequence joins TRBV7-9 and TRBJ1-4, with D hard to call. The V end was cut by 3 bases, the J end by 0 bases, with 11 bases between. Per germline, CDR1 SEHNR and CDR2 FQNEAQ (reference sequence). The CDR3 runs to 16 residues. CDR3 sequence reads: CASSLGNSATNEKLFF. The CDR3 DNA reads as TGTGCCAGCAGCTTGGGCAATTCCGCAACTAATGAAAAACTGTTTTTT. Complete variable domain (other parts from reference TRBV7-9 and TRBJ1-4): DTGVSQNPRHKITKRGQNVTFRCDPISEHNRLYWYRQTLGQGPEFLTYFQNEAQLEKSRLLSDRFSAERPKGSFSTLEIQRTEQGDSAMYLCASSLGNSATNEKLFFGSGTQLSVL.

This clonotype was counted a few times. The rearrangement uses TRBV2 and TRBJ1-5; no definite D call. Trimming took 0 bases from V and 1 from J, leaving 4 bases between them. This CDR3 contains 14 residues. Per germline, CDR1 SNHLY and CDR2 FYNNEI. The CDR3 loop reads CASSEASSNQPQHF. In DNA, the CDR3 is TGTGCCAGCAGTGAAGCGTCGAGCAATCAGCCCCAGCATTTT.

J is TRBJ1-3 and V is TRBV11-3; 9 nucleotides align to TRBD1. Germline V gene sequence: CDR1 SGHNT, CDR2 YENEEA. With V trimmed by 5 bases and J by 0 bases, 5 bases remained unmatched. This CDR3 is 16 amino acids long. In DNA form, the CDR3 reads TGTGCCAGCAGCCCGGGACAGGGACTCTCTGGAAACACCATATATTTT. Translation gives CASSPGQGLSGNTIYF.

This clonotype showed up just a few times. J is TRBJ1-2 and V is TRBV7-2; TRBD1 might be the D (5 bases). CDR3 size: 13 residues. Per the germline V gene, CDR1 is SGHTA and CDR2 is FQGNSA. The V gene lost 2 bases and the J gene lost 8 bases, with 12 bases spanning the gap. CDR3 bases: TGTGCCAGCAGCTTAATAGGTCAGGGAGGCTACACCTTC. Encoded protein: CASSLIGQGGYTF. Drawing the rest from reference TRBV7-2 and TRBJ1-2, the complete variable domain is GAGVSQSPSNKVTEKGKDVELRCDPISGHTALYWYRQSLGQGLEFLIYFQGNSAPDKSGLPSDRFSAERTGGSVSTLTIQRTQQEDSAVYLCASSLIGQGGYTFGSGTRLTVV.

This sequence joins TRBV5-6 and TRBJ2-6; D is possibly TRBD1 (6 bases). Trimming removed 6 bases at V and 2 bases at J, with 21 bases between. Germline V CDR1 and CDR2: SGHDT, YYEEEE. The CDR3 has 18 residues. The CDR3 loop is CASNTQTGARTGANVLTF. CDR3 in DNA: TGTGCCAGCAACACCCAGACAGGTGCTCGAACTGGGGCCAACGTCCTGACTTTC.

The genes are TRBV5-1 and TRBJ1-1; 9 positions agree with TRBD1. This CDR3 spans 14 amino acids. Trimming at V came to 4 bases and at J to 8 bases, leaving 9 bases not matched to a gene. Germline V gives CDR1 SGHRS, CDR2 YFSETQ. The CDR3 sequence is CASSPRTGEGEAFF. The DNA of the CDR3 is TGCGCCAGCAGCCCCCGGACAGGGGAGGGAGAAGCTTTCTTT.

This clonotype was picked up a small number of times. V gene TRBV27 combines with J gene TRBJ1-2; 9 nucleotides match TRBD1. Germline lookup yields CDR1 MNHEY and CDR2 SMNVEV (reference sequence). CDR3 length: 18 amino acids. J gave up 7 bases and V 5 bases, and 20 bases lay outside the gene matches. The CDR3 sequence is CASSPMKGTRDRVVGYTF. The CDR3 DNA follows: TGTGCCAGCAGTCCGATGAAAGGAACCCGGGACAGGGTGGTTGGCTACACCTTC.

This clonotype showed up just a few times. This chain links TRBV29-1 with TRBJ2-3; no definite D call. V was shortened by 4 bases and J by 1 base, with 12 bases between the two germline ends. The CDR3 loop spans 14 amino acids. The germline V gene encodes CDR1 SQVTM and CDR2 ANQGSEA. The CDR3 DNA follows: TGCAGCGTTGCCTCTCGCCCCGGCACAGATACGCAGTATTTT. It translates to CSVASRPGTDTQYF.

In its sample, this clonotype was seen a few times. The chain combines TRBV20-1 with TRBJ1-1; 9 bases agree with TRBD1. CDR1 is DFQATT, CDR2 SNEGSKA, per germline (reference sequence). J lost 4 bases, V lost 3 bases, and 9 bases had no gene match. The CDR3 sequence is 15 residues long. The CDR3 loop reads CSARPEQGAGTEAFF. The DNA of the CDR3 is TGCAGTGCTAGGCCCGAACAGGGGGCGGGCACTGAAGCTTTCTTT.

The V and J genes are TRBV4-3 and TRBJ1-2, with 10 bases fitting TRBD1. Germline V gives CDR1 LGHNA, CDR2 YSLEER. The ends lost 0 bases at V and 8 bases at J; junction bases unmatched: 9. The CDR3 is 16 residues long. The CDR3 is CASSQDADRGPLGYTF. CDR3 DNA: TGCGCCAGCAGCCAAGACGCAGACAGGGGGCCTCTCGGCTACACCTTC.

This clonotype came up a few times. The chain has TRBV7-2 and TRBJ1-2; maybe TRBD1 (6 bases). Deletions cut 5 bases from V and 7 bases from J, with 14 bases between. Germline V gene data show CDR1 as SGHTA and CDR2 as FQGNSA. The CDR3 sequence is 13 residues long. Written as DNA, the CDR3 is TGTGCCAGCAGCCCCCCAGGGGTACGTGGCTACACCTTC. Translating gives CASSPPGVRGYTF.

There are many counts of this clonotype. CDR3 in amino acids: CASSPRGRGTYEQYV. The CDR3 DNA is TGTGCCAGCAGTCCCCGTGGGAGAGGGACCTACGAGCAGTACGTC. The chain is built from TRBV28 and TRBJ2-7; D perhaps matches TRBD2 (5 bases). CDR1 and CDR2 from the germline V gene are MDHEN and SYDVKM. Deletions cut 5 bases from V and 2 bases from J, with 16 bases between. The CDR3 contains 15 residues.

The CDR3 DNA reads TGCAGTGCTAGAGGGGGGATTAACGGGCGCCGTCGCTATGGCTACACCTTC. It is translated as CSARGGINGRRRYGYTF. This sequence joins TRBV20-1 and TRBJ1-2; possible D gene TRBD1, 5 bases. Germline CDR1 is DFQATT and CDR2 is SNEGSKA (reference sequence). Trimming stripped 1 base from V and 4 bases from J, with 22 bases between. This CDR3 has 17 amino acids.